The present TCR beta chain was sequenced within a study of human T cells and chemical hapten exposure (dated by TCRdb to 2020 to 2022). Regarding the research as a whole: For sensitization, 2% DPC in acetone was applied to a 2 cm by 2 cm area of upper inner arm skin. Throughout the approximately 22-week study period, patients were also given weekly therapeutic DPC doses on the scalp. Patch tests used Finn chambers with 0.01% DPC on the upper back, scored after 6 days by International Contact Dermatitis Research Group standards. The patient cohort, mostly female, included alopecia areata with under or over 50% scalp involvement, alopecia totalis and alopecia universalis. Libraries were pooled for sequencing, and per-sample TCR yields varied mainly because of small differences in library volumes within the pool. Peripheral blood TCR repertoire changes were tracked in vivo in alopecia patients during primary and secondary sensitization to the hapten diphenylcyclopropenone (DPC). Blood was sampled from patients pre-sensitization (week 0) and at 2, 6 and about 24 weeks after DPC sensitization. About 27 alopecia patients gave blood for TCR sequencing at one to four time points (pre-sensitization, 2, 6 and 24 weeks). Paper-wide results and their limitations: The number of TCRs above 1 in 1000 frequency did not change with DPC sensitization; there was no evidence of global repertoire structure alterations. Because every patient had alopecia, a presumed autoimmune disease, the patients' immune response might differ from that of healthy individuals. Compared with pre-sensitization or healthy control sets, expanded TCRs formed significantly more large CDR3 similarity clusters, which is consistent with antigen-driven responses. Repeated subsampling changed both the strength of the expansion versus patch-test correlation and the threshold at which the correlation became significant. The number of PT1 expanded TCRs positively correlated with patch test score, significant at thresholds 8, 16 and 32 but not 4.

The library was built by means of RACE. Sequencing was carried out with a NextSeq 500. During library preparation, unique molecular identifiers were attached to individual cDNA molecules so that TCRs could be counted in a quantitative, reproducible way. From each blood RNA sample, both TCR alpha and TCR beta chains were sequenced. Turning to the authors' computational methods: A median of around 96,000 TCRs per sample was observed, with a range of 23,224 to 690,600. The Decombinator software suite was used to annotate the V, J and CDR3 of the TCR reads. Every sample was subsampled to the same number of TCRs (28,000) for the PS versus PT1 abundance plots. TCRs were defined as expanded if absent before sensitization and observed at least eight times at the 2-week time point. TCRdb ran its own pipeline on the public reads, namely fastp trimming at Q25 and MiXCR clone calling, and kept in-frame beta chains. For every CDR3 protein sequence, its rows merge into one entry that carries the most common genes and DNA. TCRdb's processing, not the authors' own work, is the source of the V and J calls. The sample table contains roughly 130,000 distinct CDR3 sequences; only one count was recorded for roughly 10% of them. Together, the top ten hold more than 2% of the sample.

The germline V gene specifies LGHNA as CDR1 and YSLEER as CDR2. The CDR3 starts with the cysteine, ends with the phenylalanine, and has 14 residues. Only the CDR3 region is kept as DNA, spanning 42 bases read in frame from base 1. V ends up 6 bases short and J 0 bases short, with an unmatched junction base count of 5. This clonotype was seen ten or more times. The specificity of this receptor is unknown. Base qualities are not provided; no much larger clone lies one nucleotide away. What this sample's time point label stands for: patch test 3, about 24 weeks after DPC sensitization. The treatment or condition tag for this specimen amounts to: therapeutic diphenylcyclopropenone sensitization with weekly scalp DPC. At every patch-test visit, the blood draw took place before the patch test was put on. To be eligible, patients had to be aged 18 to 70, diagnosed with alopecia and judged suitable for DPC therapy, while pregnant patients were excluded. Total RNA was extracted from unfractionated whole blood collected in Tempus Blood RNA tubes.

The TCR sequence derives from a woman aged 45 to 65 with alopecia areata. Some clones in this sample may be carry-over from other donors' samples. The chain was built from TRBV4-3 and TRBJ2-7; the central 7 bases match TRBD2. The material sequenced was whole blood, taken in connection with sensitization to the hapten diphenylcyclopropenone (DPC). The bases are TGCGCCAGCAGTCCGGGGACTAACTCCTACGAGCAGTACTTC. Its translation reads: CASSPGTNSYEQYF.